These 8 T cell receptor beta chains share one sample of origin, sequenced in a study of OX40 agonist ivuxolimab in advanced cancers. The protocol was immunoSEQ multiplex PCR, while the TCRdb copy is restricted to in-frame clones and leaves out a portion. This sample has 33,000 or so clones, with around 87% found just once. The starting material was CD4+ or CD8+ T cells sorted from blood, obtained in a trial of the OX40 agonist ivuxolimab. All receptors derive from an adult with an advanced solid tumor such as melanoma, head and neck, liver or kidney cancer.

This chain uses TRBV11-3 with TRBJ2-5; 7 positions match TRBD2. The junction had 6 bases not matched to a gene; V was cut back by 1 base and J by 4 bases. Germline V gives CDR1 SGHNT, CDR2 YENEEA. The CDR3 contains 15 residues. This CDR3 is CASSLGGGYGETQYF. The CDR3 bases are TGTGCCAGCAGCTTAGGCGGGGGTTATGGAGAGACCCAGTACTTC.

V is TRBV14 and J is TRBJ1-1; D ambiguous. Trimming removed 0 bases from V and 2 bases from J, with 10 bases in between. CDR1 and CDR2 from the germline V gene are SGHDN and FVKESK. CDR3 length: 15 residues. CDR3 in amino acids: CASSQEFGRNTEAFF. The CDR3 nucleotides are TGTGCCAGCAGCCAAGAATTCGGACGTAACACTGAAGCTTTCTTT.

The chain recombines TRBV5-1 with TRBJ2-7; 7 bases line up with TRBD1. The CDR3 covers 15 residues. CDR1 and CDR2 from the germline V gene are SGHRS and YFSETQ. With 2 bases clipped from V and 1 base from J, the junction kept 6 bases outside the gene matches. The CDR3 bases are TGCGCCAGCAGCTTCCTGGGACAGCCGTCCTACGAGCAGTACTTC. The encoded protein is CASSFLGQPSYEQYF.

The chain couples TRBV27 to TRBJ2-1, with a possible D match to TRBD2 (6 bases). The CDR3 has 13 residues. Germline values: CDR1 MNHEY, CDR2 SMNVEV (reference sequence). V lost 6 bases to trimming and J lost 5 bases, with 11 bases between them. CDR3 DNA sequence: TGTGCCAGCAGCTATAGCGGAGACAATGAGCAGTTCTTC. This sequence encodes CASSYSGDNEQFF.

The V call is TRBV28, the J call TRBJ2-2, with 11 bases that match TRBD1. CDR1 and CDR2 from the germline V gene are MDHEN and SYDVKM. The CDR3 has 16 amino acids. After removal of 3 bases from V and 6 bases from J, the junction contained 6 bases not matched to a gene. CDR3 in DNA: TGTGCCAGCAGTTTGGTGGGGACAGGGGGTCCCGGGGAGCTGTTTTTT. It translates to CASSLVGTGGPGELFF.

V gene TRBV7-9 combines with J gene TRBJ1-1, with a tentative D call TRBD1 (5 bases). The CDR3 extends over 13 amino acids. The germline V gene has CDR1 SEHNR and CDR2 FQNEAQ (reference sequence). V gave up 5 bases and J gave up 4 bases, with 11 bases separating them. CDR3 amino acids: CASSRGQFTEAFF. For the CDR3, the DNA is TGTGCCAGCAGCCGTGGACAATTCACTGAAGCTTTCTTT.

The chain recombines TRBV18 with TRBJ1-1, with a weak D call TRBD1 (5 bases). The V end lost 5 bases, the J end lost 8 bases, and 9 bases lay between the germline ends. Germline V gene data show CDR1 as KGHSH and CDR2 as LQKENI. The CDR3 has 11 amino acids. In nucleotides, the CDR3 is TGTGCCAGCTCATTACAGGAGGAAGCTTTCTTT. This encodes CASSLQEEAFF.

V and J are TRBV4-1 and TRBJ1-2; 7 bases line up with TRBD1. Losses at the gene ends were 0 bases for V and 4 bases for J; bases not matched to a gene: 8. CDR1 is MGHRA, CDR2 YSYEKL, per germline. The CDR3 is made up of 16 amino acids. The CDR3 loop is CASSQEPGGQIYGYTF. DNA of the CDR3: TGCGCCAGCAGCCAAGAGCCGGGGGGACAGATCTATGGCTACACCTTC.